The sequence of this TCR beta chain was determined in a study of T cells in Graves' hyperthyroidism and ophthalmopathy. The CDR3 runs to 15 residues. The germline V and J ends were trimmed by 1 base and 2 bases, with 11 bases remaining between them. Uncontrolled infection, other autoimmune disease, pregnancy or lactation led to exclusion. Each diagnosis was grounded in clinical symptoms, serum thyroxine and TRAb, thyroid ultrasound, and orbital computed tomography. A roughly 9.3 ml volume of fresh peripheral blood provided the PBMCs. This clonotype occurred once. Amplified TCR beta CDR3 regions derived from RNA transcripts. Carried out on the TCR CDR3, a first-round RT-PCR used the HTBI primer set. One entry per CDR3 protein, called by TCRdb with MiXCR from the multiplex PCR reads. The sample has around 420,000 distinct CDR3 sequences; approximately 14% are singletons.

The sequence was obtained from a woman in her late teens or twenties with Graves' hyperthyroidism. Sequenced material: blood. This sequence joins TRBV12-3 or TRBV12-4 and TRBJ1-1; D not resolved. DNA for the CDR3: TGTGCCAGCAGTTTAGGCCTGATAGGAAACACTGAAGCTTTCTTT. Translating gives CASSLGLIGNTEAFF.